These T cell receptor beta chains were read from a single sample in a study of blood T cell repertoires in COVID-19. This table comes from immunoSEQ multiplex PCR, and its TCRdb copy is limited to in-frame clones, with some not included. The repertoire has under 100,000 clones, 92% of them found once; the top ten carry nearly 6.5%. Source material: peripheral blood. The source of these receptors is a woman aged 55-70 years with active COVID-19. The CDR3 runs from the conserved cysteine through the conserved F or W. Each record gives: V gene, D gene, clone size, J gene, CDR3 DNA, CDR3 protein. D genes are given only for firm matches. The size of a clone is reported for some rows only, either as once, few or many, or as a class for expanded clones.

V: TRBV7-6; D: TRBD2; size: .; J: TRBJ2-1; DNA: TGTGCCAGCAGCCCCACAAGTGCGGGAGGGAACAATGAGCAGTTCTTC; CDR3: CASSPTSAGGNNEQFF
V: TRBV6-5; D: .; size: .; J: TRBJ2-3; DNA: TGTGCCAGCAGTTATGCCGGTGGTTTAACAGATACGCAGTATTTT; CDR3: CASSYAGGLTDTQYF
V: TRBV29-1; D: TRBD2; size: .; J: TRBJ2-3; DNA: TGCAGCGTTGAAGATCGGCTAGCGGGAGGGCCTCCAGATACGCAGTATTTT; CDR3: CSVEDRLAGGPPDTQYF
V: TRBV3-1/TRBV3-2; D: .; size: .; J: TRBJ1-2; DNA: TGTGCCAGCAGCCAGGGGGCCGTAGGCTATGGCTACACCTTC; CDR3: CASSQGAVGYGYTF
V: TRBV5-4; D: TRBD1; size: .; J: TRBJ1-1; DNA: TGTGCCAGCAGCTCACAAAAGGGGGCGGTCACTGAAGCTTTCTTT; CDR3: CASSSQKGAVTEAFF
V: TRBV5-5; D: .; size: .; J: TRBJ1-6; DNA: TGTGCCAGCAGCAAGACTACCGGGGATTTTACACCCCTCCACTTT; CDR3: CASSKTTGDFTPLHF
V: TRBV9; D: .; size: .; J: TRBJ2-7; DNA: TGTGCCAGCAGCGTAGGAGGGAGCTCCTACGAGCAGTACTTC; CDR3: CASSVGGSSYEQYF
V: TRBV6-6; D: TRBD1; size: .; J: TRBJ1-4; DNA: TGTGCCAGCAATGTGGACAGGACTAATGAAAAACTGTTTTTT; CDR3: CASNVDRTNEKLFF
V: TRBV7-2; D: TRBD1; size: once; J: TRBJ2-7; DNA: TGTGCCAGCAGCTCACCGGGACAGGGAAAGTACTTC; CDR3: CASSSPGQGKYF
V: TRBV30; D: .; size: .; J: TRBJ1-6; DNA: TGTGCCTGGGGGGAGGGGTTTAATTCACCCCTCCACTTT; CDR3: CAWGEGFNSPLHF
V: TRBV19; D: .; size: .; J: TRBJ2-7; DNA: TGTGCCAGTAGTCCCCGGACATCTGGAACCTACGAGCAGTACTTC; CDR3: CASSPRTSGTYEQYF
V: TRBV6-5; D: TRBD2; size: few; J: TRBJ2-5; DNA: TGTGCCAGCAGCCCCACTAGCGGAGGTAGCGAGACCCAGTACTTC; CDR3: CASSPTSGGSETQYF
V: TRBV19; D: TRBD1; size: .; J: TRBJ1-2; DNA: TGTGCCAGTAGTGATGGGACAGAGATCTATGGCTACACCTTC; CDR3: CASSDGTEIYGYTF
V: TRBV5-1; D: .; size: .; J: TRBJ1-6; DNA: TGCGCCAGCAGGGACAAGGAGTCCTCACCCCTCCACTTT; CDR3: CASRDKESSPLHF
V: TRBV25-1; D: .; size: .; J: TRBJ1-4; DNA: TGTGCCAGCAGTGTATGGGCAGGGGACGAAAAACTGTTTTTT; CDR3: CASSVWAGDEKLFF
V: TRBV5-5; D: .; size: .; J: TRBJ1-3; DNA: TGTGCCAGCAGCTTCGTCTGGACAGCGAGCTCTGGAAACACCATATATTTT; CDR3: CASSFVWTASSGNTIYF
V: TRBV4-2; D: .; size: .; J: TRBJ1-6; DNA: TGTGCCAGCAGCCAGAGGGACATAGATAATTCACCCCTCCACTTT; CDR3: CASSQRDIDNSPLHF
V: TRBV2; D: .; size: .; J: TRBJ1-5; DNA: TGTGCCAGCAGACAGGGCGGTGGCCAGCCCCAGCATTTT; CDR3: CASRQGGGQPQHF
V: TRBV9; D: .; size: .; J: TRBJ2-1; DNA: TGTGCCAGCAGCCCCCGGGTTGGCGGGACCGTAAATGAGCAGTTCTTC; CDR3: CASSPRVGGTVNEQFF
V: TRBV6-6; D: .; size: .; J: TRBJ2-4; DNA: TGTGCCAGCAGTTACTTACAGGACCGTTGGGACATTCAGTACTTC; CDR3: CASSYLQDRWDIQYF
V: TRBV30; D: .; size: .; J: TRBJ2-1; DNA: TGTGCCTGGAATGACGGCAGCGTAAGCAATGAGCAGTTCTTC; CDR3: CAWNDGSVSNEQFF
V: TRBV5-4; D: TRBD1; size: .; J: TRBJ1-2; DNA: TGTGCCAGCAGCCCAACAAGGCAGGGGGACTATGGCTACACCTTC; CDR3: CASSPTRQGDYGYTF
V: TRBV5-1; D: TRBD1; size: .; J: TRBJ2-1; DNA: TGCGCCAGCAGCCCAGAGAGGACTTACAGGGGAAATGAGCAGTTCTTC; CDR3: CASSPERTYRGNEQFF
V: TRBV7-9; D: .; size: .; J: TRBJ2-1; DNA: TGTGCCAGCAGCTTGGCCGCCCGAGGATACAATGAGCAGTTCTTC; CDR3: CASSLAARGYNEQFF